The 27 T cell receptor beta chains given below trace back to one sample, sequenced in a study of PD-1 blockade in classical Hodgkin lymphoma. Assay: immunoSEQ multiplex PCR; the TCRdb copy retains only in-frame clones and omits some. Here the sample spans 100,000 to 130,000 clones, roughly nine tenths being singletons. With no exception, relapse followed autologous stem cell transplantation in all patients, and brentuximab vedotin exposure varied. The specimen was peripheral blood mononuclear cells (PBMCs), collected before the second cycle of nivolumab. The receptors shown here come from a human donor with classical Hodgkin lymphoma.

The chain has TRBV23-1 and TRBJ2-7, with D tentatively TRBD1 (5 bases). TRBV23-1 is given ORF status, its function remaining uncertain. The CDR3 loop spans 14 amino acids. V lost 1 base, J lost 4 bases, and 11 bases lay in between. The CDR3 DNA follows: TGCGCCAGCAGTCAATGGGGCAGGGTGTACGAGCAGTACTTC. Protein product: CASSQWGRVYEQYF.

The chain joins TRBV19 to TRBJ2-1, with TRBD2 matching over 7 bases. There are 14 residues in the CDR3. The V and J ends lost 4 bases and 1 base, in that order; junction bases with no gene match: 1. The germline gives CDR1 LNHDA, CDR2 SQIVND (reference sequence). The CDR3 protein is CASSTGGSYNEQFF. The CDR3 coding sequence is TGTGCCAGTAGTACCGGGGGGTCCTACAATGAGCAGTTCTTC.

V gene TRBV27 combines with J gene TRBJ2-7; D gene ambiguous. The germline V gene has CDR1 MNHEY and CDR2 SMNVEV (reference sequence). The CDR3 contains 11 residues. The V gene lost 5 bases and the J gene lost 7 bases, with 9 bases spanning the gap. The CDR3 loop reads CASSDFREQYF. DNA for the CDR3: TGTGCCAGCAGTGACTTTCGGGAGCAGTACTTC.

The chain links TRBV18 to TRBJ1-1; tentative D call: TRBD1 (6 bases). The V end lost 2 bases, the J end lost 8 bases, and 12 bases lay between the germline ends. The CDR3 loop spans 13 amino acids. Germline V gene sequence: CDR1 KGHSH, CDR2 LQKENI. This CDR3 reads CASSPSSGTEAFF. The CDR3 DNA follows: TGTGCCAGCTCACCATCTTCCGGGACAGAAGCTTTCTTT.

This clone came up a few times. The chain is built from TRBV28 and TRBJ2-3; TRBD2 matches 14 bases. CDR3 length: 16 residues. Germline V gives CDR1 MDHEN, CDR2 SYDVKM. J lost 1 base, V lost 4 bases, and 1 base had no gene match. The CDR3 loop is CASSSGLAGGTDTQYF. The CDR3 bases are TGTGCCAGCAGTTCGGGACTAGCGGGAGGCACAGATACGCAGTATTTT.

The rearrangement joins TRBV7-2 to TRBJ2-7; maybe TRBD2 (5 bases). CDR1 is SGHTA, CDR2 FQGNSA, per germline. V lost 6 bases, J lost 0 bases, and 15 bases lay in between. The CDR3 is 15 amino acids. This CDR3 reads CASSSVSGSSYEQYF. The CDR3 DNA reads as TGTGCCAGCAGTTCCGTCAGCGGTAGCTCCTACGAGCAGTACTTC.

This clone was picked up one time. J is TRBJ1-5 and V is TRBV2; the D is unclear. CDR3 size: 12 residues. V lost 7 bases and J lost 11, with 15 bases in between. Looked up from germline, CDR1 is SNHLY and CDR2 is FYNNEI. The CDR3 DNA reads TGTGCCAGCACCGATGCGGGGAGGGCCCAGCATTTT. This sequence encodes CASTDAGRAQHF. The full variable domain, with the rest looked up from reference TRBV2 and TRBJ1-5, is EPEVTQTPSHQVTQMGQEVILRCVPISNHLYFYWYRQILGQKVEFLVSFYNNEISEKSEIFDDQFSVERPDGSNFTLKIRSTKLEDSAMYFCASTDAGRAQHFGDGTRLSIL.

The genes are TRBV5-1 and TRBJ2-6, with D possibly being TRBD1 (6 bases). CDR1 is SGHRS and CDR2 is YFSETQ in the germline V gene. The CDR3 has 16 amino acids. V shed 2 bases and J shed 0 bases, with 9 bases lying between them. The CDR3 is CASSLTGSSGANVLTF. The DNA for the CDR3 is TGCGCCAGCAGCTTAACAGGGAGCTCTGGGGCCAACGTCCTGACTTTC.

The chain combines TRBV14 with TRBJ2-7, with D maybe TRBD1 (5 bases). CDR1 is SGHDN and CDR2 is FVKESK in the germline V gene. The CDR3 contains 16 residues. V dropped 2 bases and J dropped 5 bases, with 19 bases sitting between them. The CDR3 DNA follows: TGTGCCAGCAGCCAATCCTTGCTGTATAGGGGTAACGAGCAGTACTTC. Amino acid sequence: CASSQSLLYRGNEQYF.

The chain combines TRBV6-6 with TRBJ2-2; TRBD1 aligns across 7 bases. CDR1 and CDR2 from the germline V gene are MNHNY and SVGAGI (reference sequence). Germline trimming cut 5 bases from V and 16 bases from J; bases unmatched to any gene: 10. The CDR3 is made up of 12 amino acids. CDR3 bases: TGTGCCAGCAGTGACAGCCCAAGGGGGCAGTTTTTT. Translated, it gives CASSDSPRGQFF.

This clone has just one count. This chain connects TRBV4-1 to TRBJ2-4; 11 nucleotides line up with TRBD2. Germline V lookup: CDR1 MGHRA, CDR2 YSYEKL. J was trimmed by 5 bases and V by 1 base; bases with no gene match: 10. The CDR3 is 18 residues long. CDR3 in amino acids: CASSQGGLAADLQNIQYF. CDR3 nucleotide sequence: TGCGCCAGCAGCCAAGGGGGACTAGCGGCCGACCTGCAAAACATTCAGTACTTC.

The rearrangement links TRBV21-1 to TRBJ2-1; the table's D gene call, TRBD1, was not cross checked with the DNA. TRBV21-1 is a known pseudogene. The CDR3 is made up of 16 amino acids. The CDR3 DNA reads TGTGCCAGCAGCAAAGTAATGGCAGGGGAGAGCAATGAGCAGTTCTTC. Translating gives CASSKVMAGESNEQFF.

V and J are TRBV6-5 and TRBJ1-5, with unresolved D. The V end was cut by 5 bases, the J end by 5 bases, with 10 bases between. The germline gives CDR1 MNHEY, CDR2 SVGAGI. CDR3 length equals 13 residues. The CDR3: CASSERGDQPQHF. For the CDR3, the DNA is TGTGCCAGCAGTGAAAGAGGAGATCAGCCCCAGCATTTT.

The V and J genes are TRBV7-9 and TRBJ2-1; tentative D call: TRBD2 (5 bases). This CDR3 contains 16 residues. In germline, CDR1 is SEHNR, CDR2 FQNEAQ (reference sequence). Trimming took off 5 bases at V and 0 bases at J, with 14 bases between the two ends. In nucleotides, the CDR3 is TGTGCCAGCAGCATCCTTCGGGGTAGCTCCTACAATGAGCAGTTCTTC. Its translation: CASSILRGSSYNEQFF.

This clone was seen a single time. The gene calls are TRBV10-3 and TRBJ2-5; TRBD1 or TRBD2 may be the D gene (6 bases each). Germline V CDR1 and CDR2: ENHRY, SYGVKD. There are 14 residues in the CDR3. V was cut by 3 bases and J by 2 bases, with 10 bases left in between. DNA for the CDR3: TGTGCCATCAGTGATGGGGGGCAACAAGAGACCCAGTACTTC. It yields the protein CAISDGGQQETQYF.

The chain couples TRBV27 to TRBJ1-2, with 9 bases lining up with TRBD1. The CDR3 runs to 14 residues. Germline V CDR1 and CDR2: MNHEY, SMNVEV (reference sequence). J was trimmed by 6 bases and V by 8 bases; bases with no gene match: 10. CDR3 bases: TGTGCCAGCTCCCTCGTCACAGGGGGCAATGGCTACACCTTC. Amino acid sequence: CASSLVTGGNGYTF.

This clone appeared once. The rearrangement links TRBV6-5 to TRBJ2-3; tentatively, D is TRBD2 (6 bases). The V gene lost 4 bases and the J gene lost 0 bases, with 11 bases spanning the gap. Germline assignment: CDR1 MNHEY and CDR2 SVGAGI. The CDR3 has 15 residues. CDR3: CASSWVSGSTDTQYF. CDR3 coding DNA: TGTGCCAGCAGTTGGGTTAGCGGTAGCACAGATACGCAGTATTTT.

J is TRBJ1-3 and V is TRBV7-8; D might be TRBD1 (6 bases). The germline V and J ends were trimmed by 5 bases and 0 bases, with 23 bases remaining between them. Germline values: CDR1 SGHVS, CDR2 FQNEAQ. The CDR3 spans 19 residues. DNA of the CDR3: TGTGCCAGCAGCCAAACGCTGATAAGGGGGAGCTTCTCTGGAAACACCATATATTTT. Translating gives CASSQTLIRGSFSGNTIYF.

The chain recombines TRBV6-5 with TRBJ2-3; 8 positions match TRBD2. The germline gives CDR1 MNHEY, CDR2 SVGAGI. Unmatched junction bases numbered 5, after V lost 0 bases and J lost 3 bases. This CDR3 region has 16 residues. CDR3 sequence reads: CASSYSSGGPTDTQYF. The CDR3 DNA follows: TGTGCCAGCAGTTACTCTTCGGGAGGGCCAACAGATACGCAGTATTTT.

The chain joins TRBV7-9 to TRBJ1-4, with unresolved D. Germline values: CDR1 SEHNR, CDR2 FQNEAQ (reference sequence). The CDR3 extends over 12 amino acids. Trimming stripped 1 base from V and 8 bases from J, with 5 bases between. CDR3 in DNA: TGTGCCAGCAGCTTAGAGGCCGAAAAACTGTTTTTT. Encoded protein: CASSLEAEKLFF.

This rearrangement joins TRBV15 to TRBJ2-1, with 9 positions matching TRBD2. The CDR3 is 17 amino acids. Germline CDR1 reads LNHNV; CDR2 reads YYDKDF (reference sequence). Trimming removed 0 bases from V and 4 bases from J; junction bases left unmatched: 7. The CDR3 nucleotides read TGTGCCACCAGCAGAGATAGGGCTAGCGGGATTTACAATGAGCAGTTCTTC. Translating gives CATSRDRASGIYNEQFF.

The chain has TRBV7-9 and TRBJ2-7; 11 bases match TRBD1. The CDR3 is made up of 14 amino acids. The germline V gene encodes CDR1 SEHNR and CDR2 FQNEAQ (reference sequence). With 5 bases clipped from V and 5 bases from J, the junction kept 5 bases outside the gene matches. CDR3 loop: CASSIGQGANEQYF. CDR3 DNA sequence: TGTGCCAGCAGCATCGGACAGGGGGCGAACGAGCAGTACTTC.

J is TRBJ1-2 and V is TRBV4-1, with D possibly matching TRBD1 (5 bases). Germline CDR1 MGHRA, CDR2 YSYEKL. The CDR3 is made up of 18 amino acids. The V and J ends lost 4 bases and 0 bases respectively, with 21 bases between them. CDR3: CASSPTGGSPQANYGYTF. CDR3 DNA sequence: TGCGCCAGCAGCCCCACAGGTGGGTCTCCCCAGGCTAACTATGGCTACACCTTC.

V usage is TRBV12-5 and J usage is TRBJ2-1; 8 nucleotides line up with TRBD2. V dropped 0 bases and J dropped 6; count of bases not matched to a gene: 19. Germline CDR1 and CDR2: LGHNT and FRNRAP. The CDR3 runs to 20 residues. CDR3 residues: CASGLVKFRLQAGDVNEQFF. The CDR3 nucleotides are TGTGCTAGTGGTTTGGTAAAGTTTCGGCTCCAAGCGGGAGACGTCAATGAGCAGTTCTTC.

The chain uses TRBV4-3 and TRBJ1-4; TRBD1 matches at 7 bases. The CDR3 is 15 amino acids. CDR1 and CDR2 (germline): LGHNA, YSLEER. V lost 6 bases, J lost 4 bases, and 8 bases stayed unmatched. CDR3 residues: CASRKRDSVNEKLFF. In DNA form, the CDR3 reads TGCGCCAGCAGAAAGCGGGACAGTGTTAATGAAAAACTGTTTTTT.

The rearrangement uses TRBV29-1 and TRBJ1-1, with D perhaps TRBD1 (5 bases). The germline gives CDR1 SQVTM, CDR2 ANQGSEA. The V end was cut by 3 bases, the J end by 2 bases, with 10 bases between. This CDR3 is 13 amino acids long. CDR3 residues: CSVDWGGNTEAFF. CDR3 nucleotides: TGCAGCGTTGATTGGGGGGGAAACACTGAAGCTTTCTTT.

The chain employs TRBV11-3 and TRBJ1-1; D is uncertain. This CDR3 comprises 13 residues. Germline V lookup: CDR1 SGHNT, CDR2 YENEEA. Trimming took off 2 bases at V and 1 base at J, with 5 bases between the two ends. Here the CDR3 DNA reads TGTGCCAGCAGCTTAACAAGGAACACTGAAGCTTTCTTT. Residues: CASSLTRNTEAFF.